A selection of T cell receptor beta chains follows, all from one sample in a study of cytomegalovirus exposure and HLA in healthy donors. Sequencing used immunoSEQ multiplex PCR; TCRdb keeps in-frame clones, though not all of them. The sample comprises around 95,000 clones, around four fifths of which are singletons, and approximately 4% rests with the top ten. Input material: PBMCs. All receptors derive from a woman aged 35 to 49 in good health and CMV-seropositive. The CDR3 runs from the conserved cysteine through the conserved F or W. The order of the fields is clone size, V gene, D gene, J gene, CDR3 protein, CDR3 DNA. D genes are given only for firm matches. Not all rows give a size; the values are once, few, many and, for expanded clones, a class.

clone size: few; V gene: TRBV6-4; D gene: -; J gene: TRBJ2-7; CDR3 protein: CASSDRRQQPTEQYF; CDR3 DNA: TGTGCCAGCAGTGACCGTCGACAGCAGCCTACGGAGCAGTACTTC
clone size: -; V gene: TRBV5-1; D gene: TRBD1; J gene: TRBJ1-4; CDR3 protein: CASSLRPGQVNEKLFF; CDR3 DNA: TGCGCCAGCAGCTTAAGACCGGGACAGGTTAATGAAAAACTGTTTTTT
clone size: few; V gene: TRBV6-4; D gene: TRBD2; J gene: TRBJ2-5; CDR3 protein: CASSETGGEQETQYF; CDR3 DNA: TGTGCCAGCAGTGAGACGGGGGGGGAGCAAGAGACCCAGTACTTC
clone size: -; V gene: TRBV2; D gene: -; J gene: TRBJ1-1; CDR3 protein: CASSEALQGTEAFF; CDR3 DNA: TGTGCCAGCAGTGAAGCGCTTCAGGGCACTGAAGCTTTCTTT
clone size: once; V gene: TRBV5-4; D gene: -; J gene: TRBJ1-2; CDR3 protein: CASSLGRGLYGYTF; CDR3 DNA: TGTGCCAGCAGCTTGGGGCGGGGTCTATATGGCTACACCTTC
clone size: -; V gene: TRBV9; D gene: -; J gene: TRBJ2-1; CDR3 protein: CASSETGTGTNEQFF; CDR3 DNA: TGTGCCAGCAGCGAAACCGGGACTGGGACGAATGAGCAGTTCTTC
clone size: -; V gene: TRBV21-1; D gene: -; J gene: TRBJ2-1; CDR3 protein: CASSKAKGLEVFF; CDR3 DNA: TGTGCCAGCAGCAAAGCTAAGGGACTAGAAGTGTTCTTC
clone size: -; V gene: TRBV28; D gene: TRBD2; J gene: TRBJ2-7; CDR3 protein: CASRRREGSYEQYF; CDR3 DNA: TGTGCCAGCCGTCGGCGGGAGGGCTCCTACGAGCAGTACTTC
clone size: -; V gene: TRBV18; D gene: TRBD1; J gene: TRBJ2-3; CDR3 protein: CASSPGQGEADTQYF; CDR3 DNA: TGTGCCAGCTCACCAGGCCAGGGGGAAGCAGATACGCAGTATTTT
clone size: few; V gene: TRBV7-2; D gene: -; J gene: TRBJ1-1; CDR3 protein: CASSFSGGALTEAFF; CDR3 DNA: TGTGCCAGCAGCTTCAGCGGCGGGGCTCTTACTGAAGCTTTCTTT
clone size: -; V gene: TRBV30; D gene: TRBD1; J gene: TRBJ1-1; CDR3 protein: CAWTDRQGANTEAFF; CDR3 DNA: TGTGCCTGGACCGATCGACAGGGCGCGAACACTGAAGCTTTCTTT
clone size: -; V gene: TRBV6-1; D gene: -; J gene: TRBJ1-5; CDR3 protein: CASSEVAGVGQPQHF; CDR3 DNA: TGTGCCAGCAGTGAGGTAGCGGGGGTCGGTCAGCCCCAGCATTTT
clone size: -; V gene: TRBV2; D gene: -; J gene: TRBJ1-2; CDR3 protein: CASSEVSDYGYTF; CDR3 DNA: TGTGCCAGCAGTGAAGTGTCAGACTATGGCTACACCTTC
clone size: -; V gene: TRBV5-5; D gene: TRBD1; J gene: TRBJ1-1; CDR3 protein: CASSSQGDTEAFF; CDR3 DNA: TGTGCCAGCAGCTCTCAGGGGGACACTGAAGCTTTCTTT
clone size: -; V gene: TRBV28; D gene: -; J gene: TRBJ1-1; CDR3 protein: CASTPGGIDKTEAFF; CDR3 DNA: TGTGCCAGCACCCCGGGGGGAATAGACAAGACTGAAGCTTTCTTT
clone size: few; V gene: TRBV9; D gene: TRBD2; J gene: TRBJ2-1; CDR3 protein: CASSVSATSGIGEQFF; CDR3 DNA: TGTGCCAGCAGCGTATCCGCGACTAGCGGTATTGGTGAGCAGTTCTTC
clone size: -; V gene: TRBV4-1; D gene: TRBD1; J gene: TRBJ1-1; CDR3 protein: CASSQTGGWTEAFF; CDR3 DNA: TGCGCCAGCAGCCAAACAGGGGGATGGACTGAAGCTTTCTTT
clone size: -; V gene: TRBV7-2; D gene: TRBD2; J gene: TRBJ2-1; CDR3 protein: CASSPQAGAYNEQFF; CDR3 DNA: TGTGCCAGCAGCCCCCAAGCGGGAGCCTACAATGAGCAGTTCTTC
clone size: -; V gene: TRBV27; D gene: -; J gene: TRBJ2-6; CDR3 protein: CASSATSGANVLTF; CDR3 DNA: TGTGCCAGCAGTGCTACGTCTGGGGCCAACGTCCTGACTTTC
clone size: -; V gene: TRBV29-1; D gene: TRBD2; J gene: TRBJ2-2; CDR3 protein: CSVELAGSTGELFF; CDR3 DNA: TGCAGCGTTGAACTAGCGGGGTCCACCGGGGAGCTGTTTTTT